These T cell receptor beta chains were read from a single sample in a study of shared clonotypes between healthy human individuals. TCRdb's copy holds only in-frame clones and misses some; the assay was immunoSEQ multiplex PCR. The top ten hold 1.8% of the sample, which has fewer than 850,000 clones, around 72% seen once. Sequenced material: memory CD4+ T cells sorted from blood. The receptors were sampled from a woman in her twenties or thirties in good health. The CDR3 runs from the conserved cysteine through the conserved F or W. Each record gives: D gene, J gene, V gene, clone size, CDR3 DNA, CDR3 protein. The D gene is left open where the match is weak. Clone size is stated in some rows and not others, as once, few, many or a class when expanded.

d_gene: .; j_gene: TRBJ1-1; v_gene: TRBV2; abundance: .; CDR3nt: TGTGCCAGCAGCCAGTATATGAACACTGAAGCTTTCTTT; CDR3aa: CASSQYMNTEAFF
d_gene: TRBD2; j_gene: TRBJ2-2; v_gene: TRBV4-2; abundance: .; CDR3nt: TGTGCCAGCAGCCGGAGCGGGAGGGCTTTCACCGGGGAGCTGTTTTTT; CDR3aa: CASSRSGRAFTGELFF
d_gene: .; j_gene: TRBJ1-1; v_gene: TRBV9; abundance: few; CDR3nt: TGTGCCAGCAGCGTAGACGCGACCGGCGGGGGCGAAGCTTTCTTT; CDR3aa: CASSVDATGGGEAFF
d_gene: .; j_gene: TRBJ2-2; v_gene: TRBV6-1; abundance: few; CDR3nt: TGTGCCAGCAGAAAAACAGGGAACACCGGGGAGCTGTTTTTT; CDR3aa: CASRKTGNTGELFF
d_gene: TRBD1; j_gene: TRBJ2-7; v_gene: TRBV7-6; abundance: .; CDR3nt: TGTGCCAGCAGCTTAGACGGACAGGGGGCTTCCTACGAGCAGTACTTC; CDR3aa: CASSLDGQGASYEQYF
d_gene: .; j_gene: TRBJ1-1; v_gene: TRBV2; abundance: .; CDR3nt: TGTGCCAGCAGGCGGGACGGGAGGAACACTGAAGCTTTCTTT; CDR3aa: CASRRDGRNTEAFF
d_gene: TRBD1; j_gene: TRBJ2-7; v_gene: TRBV7-9; abundance: .; CDR3nt: TGTGCCAGCAGCTTTGGGTCAGGGGGCAACGAGCAGTACTTC; CDR3aa: CASSFGSGGNEQYF
d_gene: .; j_gene: TRBJ1-4; v_gene: TRBV19; abundance: .; CDR3nt: TGTGCCAGTAGTATCTTATTCAGGGGCGAAAAACTGTTTTTT; CDR3aa: CASSILFRGEKLFF
d_gene: .; j_gene: TRBJ1-6; v_gene: TRBV5-8; abundance: .; CDR3nt: TGTGCCAGCAGCTTGCTACGGGCGCCCCTCCACTTT; CDR3aa: CASSLLRAPLHF
d_gene: TRBD2; j_gene: TRBJ2-1; v_gene: TRBV10-3; abundance: .; CDR3nt: TGTGCCATCAGTGCGGGGACTAACAATGAGCAGTTCTTC; CDR3aa: CAISAGTNNEQFF